A single T cell receptor (beta chain) is shown here with its context. This specimen comes from a study of blood T cell repertoires in COVID-19. Turning to the study itself: The United States, Italy and Spain supplied acute and convalescent COVID-19 samples. T cells, B-cell-depleted T cells, or PBMCs provided the cDNA or gDNA that served as material.

CDR3 size: 12 residues. Trimming cost V 2 bases and J 2 bases, with 3 bases left between them. Study processing details: Quantification of nucleated cells was approximated via reference gene primer amplification. The repertoire was sequenced with immunoSEQ multiplex PCR; TCRdb's copy has only in-frame clones and lacks some. The DNA gave D and trimming, while V, J and clone size come from that table. The sample yields about 59,000 clones, approximately 85% seen once. V is TRBV12-3 or TRBV12-4 and J is TRBJ1-2; unclear D gene. The clonotype was recovered from a human donor in a cohort sampled during active COVID-19. The sample was peripheral blood. The CDR3 sequence: CASSLQNYGYTF. CDR3 coding DNA: TGTGCCAGCAGTTTACAAAACTATGGCTACACCTTC.